This T cell receptor beta chain was captured by sequencing in a study of PD-L1 blockade in urothelial cancer. As for the study in general: Males with urothelial cancer arising in the bladder constituted about nine tenths of the roughly 29 patients.

Germline values: CDR1 SGHTA, CDR2 FQGNSA. CDR3 length equals 16 residues. The V gene lost 1 base and the J gene lost 2 bases, with 13 bases spanning the gap. Clones were sequenced by immunoSEQ multiplex PCR, and TCRdb holds only the in-frame ones, with some missing. The sample lists more than 70,000 clones; 85% to 90% were seen once. This material consisted of PBMCs, taken around atezolizumab (anti-PD-L1) treatment. The source of this sequence is a man in his sixties with urothelial cancer. The gene calls are TRBV7-2 and TRBJ2-3; maybe TRBD2 (5 bases). CDR3 protein: CASSLDWASTTDTQYF. CDR3 in DNA: TGTGCCAGCAGCTTAGATTGGGCTAGCACCACAGATACGCAGTATTTT.